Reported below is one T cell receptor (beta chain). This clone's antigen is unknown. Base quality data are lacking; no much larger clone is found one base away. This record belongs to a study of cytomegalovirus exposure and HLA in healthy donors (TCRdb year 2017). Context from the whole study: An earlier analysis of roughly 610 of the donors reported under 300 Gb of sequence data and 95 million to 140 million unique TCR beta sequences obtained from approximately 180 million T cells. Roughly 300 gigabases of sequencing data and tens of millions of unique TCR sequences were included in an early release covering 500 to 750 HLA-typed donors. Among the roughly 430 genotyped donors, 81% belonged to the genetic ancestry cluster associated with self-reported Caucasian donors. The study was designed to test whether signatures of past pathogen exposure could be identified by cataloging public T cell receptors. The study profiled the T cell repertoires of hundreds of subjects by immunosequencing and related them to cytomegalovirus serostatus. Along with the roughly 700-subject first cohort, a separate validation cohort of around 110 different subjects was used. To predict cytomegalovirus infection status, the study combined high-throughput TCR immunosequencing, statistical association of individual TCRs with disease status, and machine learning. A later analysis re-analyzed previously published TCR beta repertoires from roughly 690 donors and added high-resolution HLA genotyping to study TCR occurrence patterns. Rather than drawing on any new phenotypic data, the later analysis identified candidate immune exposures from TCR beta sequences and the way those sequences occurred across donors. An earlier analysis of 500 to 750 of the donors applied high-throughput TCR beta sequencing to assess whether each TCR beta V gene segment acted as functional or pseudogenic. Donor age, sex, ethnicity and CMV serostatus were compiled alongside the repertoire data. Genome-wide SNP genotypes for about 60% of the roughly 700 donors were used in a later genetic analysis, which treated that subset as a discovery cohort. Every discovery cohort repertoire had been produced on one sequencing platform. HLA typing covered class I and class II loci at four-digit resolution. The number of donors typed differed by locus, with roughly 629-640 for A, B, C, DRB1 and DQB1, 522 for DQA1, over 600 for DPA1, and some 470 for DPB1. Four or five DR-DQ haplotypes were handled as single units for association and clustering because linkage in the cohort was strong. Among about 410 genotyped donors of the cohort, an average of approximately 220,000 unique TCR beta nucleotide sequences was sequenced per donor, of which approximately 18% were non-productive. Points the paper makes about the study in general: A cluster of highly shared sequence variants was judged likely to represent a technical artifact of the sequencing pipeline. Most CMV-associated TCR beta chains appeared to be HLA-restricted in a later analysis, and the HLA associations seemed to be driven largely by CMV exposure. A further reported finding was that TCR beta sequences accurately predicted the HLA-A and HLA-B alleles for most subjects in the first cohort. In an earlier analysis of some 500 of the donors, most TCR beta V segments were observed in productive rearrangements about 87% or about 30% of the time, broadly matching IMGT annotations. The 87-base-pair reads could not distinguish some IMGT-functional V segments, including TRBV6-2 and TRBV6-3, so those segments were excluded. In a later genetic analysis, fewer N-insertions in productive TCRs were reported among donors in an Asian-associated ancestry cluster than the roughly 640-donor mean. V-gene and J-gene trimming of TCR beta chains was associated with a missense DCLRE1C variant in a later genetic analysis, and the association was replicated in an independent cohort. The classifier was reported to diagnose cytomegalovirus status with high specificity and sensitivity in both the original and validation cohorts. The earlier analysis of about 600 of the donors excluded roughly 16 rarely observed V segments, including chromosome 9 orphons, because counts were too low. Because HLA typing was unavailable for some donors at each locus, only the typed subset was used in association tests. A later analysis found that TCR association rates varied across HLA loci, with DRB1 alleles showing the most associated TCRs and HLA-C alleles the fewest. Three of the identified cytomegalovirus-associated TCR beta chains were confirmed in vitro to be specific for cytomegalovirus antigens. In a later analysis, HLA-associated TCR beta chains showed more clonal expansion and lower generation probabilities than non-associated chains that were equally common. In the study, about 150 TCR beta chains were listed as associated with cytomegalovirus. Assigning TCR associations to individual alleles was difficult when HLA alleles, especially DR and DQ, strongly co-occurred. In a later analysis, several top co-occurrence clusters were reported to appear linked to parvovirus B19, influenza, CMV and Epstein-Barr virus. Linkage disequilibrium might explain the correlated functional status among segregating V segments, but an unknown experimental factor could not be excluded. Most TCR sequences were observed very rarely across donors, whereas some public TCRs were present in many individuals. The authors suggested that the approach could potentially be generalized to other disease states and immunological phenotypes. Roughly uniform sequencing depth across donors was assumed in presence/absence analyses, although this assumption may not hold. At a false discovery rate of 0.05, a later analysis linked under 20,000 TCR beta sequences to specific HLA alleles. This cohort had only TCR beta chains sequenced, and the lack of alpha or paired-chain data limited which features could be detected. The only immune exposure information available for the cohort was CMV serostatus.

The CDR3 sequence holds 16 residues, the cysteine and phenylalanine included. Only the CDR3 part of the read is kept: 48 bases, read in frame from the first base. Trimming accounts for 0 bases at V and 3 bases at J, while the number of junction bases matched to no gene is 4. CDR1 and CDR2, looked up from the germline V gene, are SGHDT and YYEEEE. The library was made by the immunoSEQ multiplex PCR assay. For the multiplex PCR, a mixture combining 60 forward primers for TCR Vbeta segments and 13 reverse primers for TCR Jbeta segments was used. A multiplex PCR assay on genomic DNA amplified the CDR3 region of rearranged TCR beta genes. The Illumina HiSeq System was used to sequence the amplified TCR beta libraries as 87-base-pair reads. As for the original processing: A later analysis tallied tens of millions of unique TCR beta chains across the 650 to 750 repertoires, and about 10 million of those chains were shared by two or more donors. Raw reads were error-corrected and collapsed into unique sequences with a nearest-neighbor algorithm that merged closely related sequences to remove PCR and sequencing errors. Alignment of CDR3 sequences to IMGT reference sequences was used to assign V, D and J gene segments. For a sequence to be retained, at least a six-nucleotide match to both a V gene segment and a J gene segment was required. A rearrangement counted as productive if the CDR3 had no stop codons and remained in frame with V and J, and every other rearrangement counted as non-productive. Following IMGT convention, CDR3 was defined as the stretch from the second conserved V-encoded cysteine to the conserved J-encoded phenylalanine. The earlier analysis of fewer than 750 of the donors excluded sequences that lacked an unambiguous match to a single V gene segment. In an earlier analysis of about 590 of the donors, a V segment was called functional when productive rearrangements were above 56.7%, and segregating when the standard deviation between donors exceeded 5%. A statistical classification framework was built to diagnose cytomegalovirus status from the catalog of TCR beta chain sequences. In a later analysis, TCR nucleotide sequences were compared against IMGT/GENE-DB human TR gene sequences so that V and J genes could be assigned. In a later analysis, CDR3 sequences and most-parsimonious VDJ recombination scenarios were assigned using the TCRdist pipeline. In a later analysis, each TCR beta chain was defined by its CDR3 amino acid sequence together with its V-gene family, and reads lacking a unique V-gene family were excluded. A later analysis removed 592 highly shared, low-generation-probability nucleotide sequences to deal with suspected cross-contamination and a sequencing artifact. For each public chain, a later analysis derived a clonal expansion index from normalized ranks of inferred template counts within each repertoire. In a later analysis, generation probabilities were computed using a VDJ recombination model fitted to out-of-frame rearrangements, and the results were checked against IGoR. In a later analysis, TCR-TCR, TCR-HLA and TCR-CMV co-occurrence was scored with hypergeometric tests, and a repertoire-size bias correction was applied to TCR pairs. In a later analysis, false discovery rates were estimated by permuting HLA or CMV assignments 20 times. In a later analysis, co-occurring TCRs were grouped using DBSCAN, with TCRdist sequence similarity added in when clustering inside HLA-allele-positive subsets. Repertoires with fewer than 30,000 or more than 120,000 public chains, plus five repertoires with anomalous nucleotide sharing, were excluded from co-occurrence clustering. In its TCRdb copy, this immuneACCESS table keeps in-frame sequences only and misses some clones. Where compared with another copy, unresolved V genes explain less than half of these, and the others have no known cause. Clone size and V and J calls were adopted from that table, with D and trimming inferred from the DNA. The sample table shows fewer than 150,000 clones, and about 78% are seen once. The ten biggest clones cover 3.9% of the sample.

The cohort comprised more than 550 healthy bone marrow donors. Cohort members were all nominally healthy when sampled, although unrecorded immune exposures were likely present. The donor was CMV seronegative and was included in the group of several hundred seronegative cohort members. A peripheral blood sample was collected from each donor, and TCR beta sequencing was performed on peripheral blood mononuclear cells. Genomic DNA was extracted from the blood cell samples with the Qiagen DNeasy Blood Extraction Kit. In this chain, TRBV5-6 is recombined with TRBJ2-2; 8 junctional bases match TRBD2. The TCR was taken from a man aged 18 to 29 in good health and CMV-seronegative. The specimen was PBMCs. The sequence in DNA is TGTGCCAGCAGCTTGGGGGTAGCGGGGCACACCGGGGAGCTGTTTTTT. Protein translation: CASSLGVAGHTGELFF.